This T cell receptor beta chain emerged from a study of T cell repertoires in cytomegalovirus infection. Study in general: Epitope selection comprised recently identified HLA-C-restricted CMV epitopes and well-studied HLA-B-restricted CMV epitopes. Public TCR beta signatures marked donors with CMV infection and the matching HLA. Broader study findings: Predominance within the ex vivo response was attributable to HLA-C-restricted CMV-specific TCR beta clonotypes.

CDR3 length: 15 amino acids. Trimming took off 3 bases at V and 6 bases at J, with 17 bases between the two ends. TCRdb re-called the reads through MiXCR, storing one row per CDR3 protein. The sample lists about 700,000 distinct CDR3 sequences; approximately 33% were seen once. Concerning this clonotype: What it binds is not known.

The sequence derives from a human donor in good health (CMV status not recorded). Some clones in this sample may be carry-over from other donors' samples. The chain combines TRBV12-3 or TRBV12-4 with TRBJ1-1; D perhaps matches TRBD1 (5 bases). Sequenced material: cultured PBMCs, taken from culture after CMV antigen stimulation. The CDR3 DNA reads TGTGCCAGCAGTTTTGTATGGCAGGGCCACCCTGAAGCTTTCTTT. It codes for CASSFVWQGHPEAFF.